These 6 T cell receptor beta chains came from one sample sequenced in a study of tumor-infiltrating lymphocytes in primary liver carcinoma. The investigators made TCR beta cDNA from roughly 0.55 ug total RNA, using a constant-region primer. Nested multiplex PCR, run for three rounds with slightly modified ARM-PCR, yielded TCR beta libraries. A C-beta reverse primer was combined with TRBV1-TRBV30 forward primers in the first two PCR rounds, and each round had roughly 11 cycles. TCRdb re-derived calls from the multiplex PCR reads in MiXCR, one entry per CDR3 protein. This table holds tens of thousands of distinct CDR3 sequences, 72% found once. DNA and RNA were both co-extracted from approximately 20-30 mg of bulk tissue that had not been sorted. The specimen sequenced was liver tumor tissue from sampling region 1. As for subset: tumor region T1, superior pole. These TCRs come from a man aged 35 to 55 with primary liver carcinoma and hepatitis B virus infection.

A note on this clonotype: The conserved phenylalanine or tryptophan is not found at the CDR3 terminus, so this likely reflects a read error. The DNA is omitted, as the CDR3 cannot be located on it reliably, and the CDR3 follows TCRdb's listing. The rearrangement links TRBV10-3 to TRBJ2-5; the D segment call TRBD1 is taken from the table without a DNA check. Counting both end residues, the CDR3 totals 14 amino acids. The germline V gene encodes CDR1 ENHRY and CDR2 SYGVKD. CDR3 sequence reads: CAIKGLGPQETRYL.

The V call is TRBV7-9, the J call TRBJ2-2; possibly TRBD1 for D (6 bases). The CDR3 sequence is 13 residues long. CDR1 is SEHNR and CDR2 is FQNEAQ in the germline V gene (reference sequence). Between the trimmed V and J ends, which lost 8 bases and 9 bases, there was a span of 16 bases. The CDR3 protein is CASGAQGNRELFF. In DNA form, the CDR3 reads TGTGCCAGCGGCGCACAGGGTAACAGGGAGCTGTTTTTT.

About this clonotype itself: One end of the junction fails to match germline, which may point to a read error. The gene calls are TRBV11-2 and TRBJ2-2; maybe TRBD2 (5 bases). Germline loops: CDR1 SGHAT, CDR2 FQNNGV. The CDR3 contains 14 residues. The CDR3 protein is CAISLEVATGELFF. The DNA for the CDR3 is TGTGCCATCAGCTTAGAAGTAGCCACCGGGGAGTTGTTTTTT.

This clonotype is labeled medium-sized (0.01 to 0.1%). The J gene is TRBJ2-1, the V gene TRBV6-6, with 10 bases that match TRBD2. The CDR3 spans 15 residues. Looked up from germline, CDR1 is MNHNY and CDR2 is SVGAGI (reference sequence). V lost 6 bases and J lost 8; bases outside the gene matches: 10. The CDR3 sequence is CASRGPGLAWYEQFF. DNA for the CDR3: TGTGCCAGCAGAGGGCCGGGACTAGCGTGGTATGAGCAGTTCTTC.

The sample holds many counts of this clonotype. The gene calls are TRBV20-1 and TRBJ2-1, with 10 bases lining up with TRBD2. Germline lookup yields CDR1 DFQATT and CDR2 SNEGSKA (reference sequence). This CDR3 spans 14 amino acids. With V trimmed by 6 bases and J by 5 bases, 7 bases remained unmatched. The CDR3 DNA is TGCAGTGCCCTCAGCGGGAGGGCAAACAATGAGCAGTTCTTC. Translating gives CSALSGRANNEQFF.

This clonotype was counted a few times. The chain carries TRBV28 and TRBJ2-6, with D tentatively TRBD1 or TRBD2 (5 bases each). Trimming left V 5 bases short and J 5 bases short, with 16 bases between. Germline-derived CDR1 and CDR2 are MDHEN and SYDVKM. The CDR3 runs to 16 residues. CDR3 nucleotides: TGTGCCAGCAGTCTCCGGGGACGGGTCTGGGCCAACGTCCTGACTTTC. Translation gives CASSLRGRVWANVLTF.